Each of the 17 T cell receptor beta chains below was sequenced from the same sample in a study of T-cell memory formation after mild COVID-19. TCRdb recomputed calls from the 5' RACE reads with MiXCR, one row per CDR3 protein. Among 130,000 to 150,000 distinct CDR3 sequences listed, 6% were seen once. Specimen: PBMCs or a T cell subset sorted from them (not recorded which). Receptors originate from an adult woman who had mild COVID-19 (a few samples of this study predate the infection). Cell type and time point are not known.

Ten or more counts support this clonotype. The chain carries TRBV7-2 and TRBJ2-1; 9 bases fit TRBD2. V was pared by 0 bases and J by 6 bases, with 9 bases of the junction left unmatched. This CDR3 comprises 17 residues. Germline CDR1 and CDR2: SGHTA and FQGNSA. The DNA for the CDR3 is TGTGCCAGCAGCTTAGCCCCTTCCGGGACTAGCCTCAATGAGCAGTTCTTC. Its protein is CASSLAPSGTSLNEQFF. The complete variable domain, with remaining parts taken from reference TRBV7-2 and TRBJ2-1, reads GAGVSQSPSNKVTEKGKDVELRCDPISGHTALYWYRQSLGQGLEFLIYFQGNSAPDKSGLPSDRFSAERTGGSVSTLTIQRTQQEDSAVYLCASSLAPSGTSLNEQFFGPGTRLTVL.

This clonotype was detected ten times or more. V gene TRBV30 combines with J gene TRBJ2-5; D may be TRBD1 or TRBD2 (6 bases each). Germline-derived CDR1 and CDR2 are GTSNPN and SVGIG (reference sequence). The CDR3 contains 13 residues. V was clipped by 5 bases and J by 0 bases, with 10 bases between them. The CDR3: CAWGRGHQETQYF. CDR3 DNA sequence: TGTGCCTGGGGACGGGGGCACCAAGAGACCCAGTACTTC.

Only a few counts were recorded for this clonotype. This chain links TRBV19 with TRBJ1-1; D is uncertain. Germline lookup yields CDR1 LNHDA and CDR2 SQIVND (reference sequence). This CDR3 is built from 13 residues. V lost 7 bases to trimming and J lost 0 bases, with 9 bases between them. CDR3 residues: CASTLLMNTEAFF. DNA for the CDR3: TGTGCCAGTACCCTTTTAATGAACACTGAAGCTTTCTTT.

This clonotype has just a few counts. This chain connects TRBV25-1 to TRBJ2-1, with TRBD2 as a possible D gene (5 bases). Germline CDR1 and CDR2: MGHDK and SYGVNS. V gave up 7 bases and J gave up 10 bases, with 11 bases separating them. CDR3 length equals 11 residues. The CDR3 region is CASNLRGEQFF. In DNA form, the CDR3 reads TGTGCCAGCAACCTTCGAGGGGAGCAGTTCTTC.

This chain uses TRBV24-1 with TRBJ2-3, with D possibly being TRBD2 (5 bases). The CDR3 has 15 amino acids. Deletions cut 4 bases from V and 3 bases from J, with 13 bases between. Germline-derived CDR1 and CDR2 are KGHDR and SFDVKD. The CDR3 sequence: CATSDPEAKTDTQYF. The CDR3 DNA reads TGTGCCACCAGTGACCCGGAGGCCAAAACAGATACGCAGTATTTT.

This clonotype was detected many times. The rearrangement uses TRBV6-5 and TRBJ1-2, with a weak D call TRBD1 (6 bases). Germline V gives CDR1 MNHEY, CDR2 SVGAGI. The CDR3 has 16 residues. V shed 0 bases and J shed 4 bases, with 15 bases lying between them. CDR3 amino acids: CASSYSGHPGAYGYTF. In DNA form, the CDR3 reads TGTGCCAGCAGTTACTCGGGACACCCCGGCGCCTATGGCTACACCTTC.

This clonotype was counted many times. The gene calls are TRBV5-1 and TRBJ2-3; 11 nucleotides align to TRBD2. Germline loops: CDR1 SGHRS, CDR2 YFSETQ. With V trimmed by 1 base and J by 4 bases, 2 bases remained unmatched. The CDR3 extends over 15 amino acids. The CDR3 is CASSLTSGSSDTQYF. The CDR3 region has the DNA TGCGCCAGCAGCTTGACTAGCGGGAGCTCAGATACGCAGTATTTT.

This clonotype appeared a few times. V usage is TRBV6-5 and J usage is TRBJ1-5, with D possibly matching TRBD1 (6 bases). The germline gives CDR1 MNHEY, CDR2 SVGAGI. V lost 6 bases and J lost 0, with 15 bases in between. The CDR3 length is 16 residues. The CDR3 loop is CASSPHQGFSNQPQHF. CDR3 coding DNA: TGTGCCAGCAGCCCTCACCAGGGGTTTAGCAATCAGCCCCAGCATTTT.

The chain recombines TRBV18 with TRBJ1-1; D remains unclear. Germline V CDR1 and CDR2: KGHSH, LQKENI. This CDR3 has 14 amino acids. V was pared by 3 bases and J by 6 bases, with 14 bases between. The CDR3 here is CASSPSSLVSEAFF. CDR3 DNA sequence: TGTGCCAGCTCACCGTCAAGTTTGGTTTCTGAAGCTTTCTTT.

This clonotype was observed a few times. The V call is TRBV5-1, the J call TRBJ2-3; possibly TRBD2 for D (6 bases). V lost 4 bases and J 5 bases, leaving 14 bases between the germline ends. The length of the CDR3 is 14 residues. Looked up from germline, CDR1 is SGHRS and CDR2 is YFSETQ. The CDR3 nucleotides are TGCGCCAGCAGCCGGTTTCTAGCGAGAGATACGCAGTATTTT. Amino acids: CASSRFLARDTQYF.

The chain employs TRBV3-1 and TRBJ1-1, with a tentative D call TRBD1 (6 bases). The CDR3 has 15 residues. The germline V gene has CDR1 LGHDT and CDR2 YNNKEL (reference sequence). Trimming cost V 4 bases and J 0 bases, with 12 bases left between them. The CDR3 here is CASSPPGGLNTEAFF. In DNA form, the CDR3 reads TGTGCCAGCAGCCCCCCTGGGGGGCTGAACACTGAAGCTTTCTTT.

The V gene is TRBV7-2, the J gene TRBJ2-2; D possibly matches TRBD1 or TRBD2 (6 bases each). From germline, CDR1 is SGHTA and CDR2 FQGNSA. The CDR3 runs 16 residues. Trimming took 2 bases from V and 4 from J, leaving 14 bases between them. In nucleotides, the CDR3 is TGTGCCAGCAGCTTACTAGGGGGAGGAAGCACCGGGGAGCTGTTTTTT. This translates into CASSLLGGGSTGELFF.

The chain carries TRBV24-1 and TRBJ1-2; perhaps TRBD1 as D (6 bases). With 12 bases removed from V and 8 bases from J, the gap between germline ends came to 27 bases. Germline V lookup: CDR1 KGHDR, CDR2 SFDVKD. The CDR3 is 15 amino acids. CDR3 sequence reads: CAVQRGGNLGGGYTF. The DNA of the CDR3 is TGTGCCGTCCAGAGGGGGGGGAACCTCGGTGGCGGCTACACCTTC.

This clonotype was seen repeatedly, ten times or more. The chain is built from TRBV20-1 and TRBJ1-1; no definite D call. Trimming cost V 2 bases and J 11 bases, with 18 bases left between them. CDR1 DFQATT and CDR2 SNEGSKA come from the germline V gene (reference sequence). This CDR3 comprises 13 residues. CDR3 in DNA: TGCAGTGCTAGAATAACGGATCCGGGCGTCGCTTTCTTT. Translation: CSARITDPGVAFF.

The gene calls are TRBV5-1 and TRBJ2-1; 9 nucleotides match TRBD2. Germline CDR1 is SGHRS and CDR2 is YFSETQ. V lost 0 bases and J lost 8; bases outside the gene matches: 12. The CDR3 spans 17 residues. The CDR3 nucleotides are TGCGCCAGCAGCTTGGCGGCGGGCGGGGGGGCCGTCGATGAGCAGTTCTTC. Translating it yields CASSLAAGGGAVDEQFF.

This clonotype was picked up one time. V gene TRBV7-9 combines with J gene TRBJ1-1, with D unresolved. Trimming stripped 1 base from V and 3 bases from J, with 12 bases between. The CDR3 has 15 amino acids. The germline CDR1 and CDR2 sequences are SEHNR and FQNEAQ (reference sequence). CDR3 loop: CASSLVGDGDTEAFF. CDR3 nucleotides: TGTGCCAGCAGCTTAGTTGGGGATGGAGACACTGAAGCTTTCTTT.

V gene TRBV20-1 combines with J gene TRBJ1-5; D gene uncertain. The CDR3 has 14 residues. Germline V gene lookup returns CDR1 DFQATT and CDR2 SNEGSKA (reference sequence). Deletions cut 3 bases from V and 0 bases from J, with 9 bases between. The CDR3: CSASVGASNQPQHF. Here the CDR3 DNA reads TGCAGTGCTAGCGTGGGAGCTAGCAATCAGCCCCAGCATTTT.